Shown below are 20 T cell receptor beta chains from a single sample sequenced in a study of blood T cell repertoires in COVID-19. The table came from immunoSEQ multiplex PCR; TCRdb's copy has only in-frame clones and leaves some out. The table records about 120,000 clones, about four fifths of them present only once. Source material: peripheral blood. The source of these receptors is a man aged 25-45 years with COVID-19, enrolled during active disease.

The gene calls are TRBV15 and TRBJ2-4; 13 bases are shared with TRBD2. Trimming cost V 0 bases and J 0 bases; bases outside gene matches: 8. The CDR3 extends over 20 amino acids. Germline V gene data show CDR1 as LNHNV and CDR2 as YYDKDF (reference sequence). The CDR3, as DNA: TGTGCCACCAGCAGAGATACTGGACTAGCGGGAGTCCTAGCCAAAAACATTCAGTACTTC. It is translated as CATSRDTGLAGVLAKNIQYF.

This clone has a single count. Germline is not matched at one junction end, which may reflect a read error. The chain uses TRBV20-1 and TRBJ2-5; D remains ambiguous. This CDR3 contains 11 residues. Germline V gives CDR1 DFQATT, CDR2 SNEGSKA (reference sequence). CDR3 DNA sequence: TGCAGTGCAACACATCAAGAGGCCCAGTACTTC. Protein product: CSATHQEAQYF.

This clone was observed a handful of times. This rearrangement joins TRBV3-1 (or the pseudogene TRBV3-2) to TRBJ1-2; D gene ambiguous. The germline V gene has CDR1 LGHDT and CDR2 YNNKEL (reference sequence). This CDR3 contains 14 residues. Trimming removed 1 base at V and 9 bases at J, with 15 bases between. CDR3 residues: CASSQVSVPLSYTF. In DNA form, the CDR3 reads TGTGCCAGCAGCCAAGTCTCCGTACCCCTAAGCTACACCTTC.

The chain recombines TRBV28 with TRBJ1-2; the D is unclear. The CDR3 length is 14 residues. The ends were cut back, 3 bases at V and 0 bases at J, with 8 bases in the middle. Germline-derived CDR1 and CDR2 are MDHEN and SYDVKM. In DNA, the CDR3 is TGTGCCAGCAGTTTTCGGGGAACTAACTATGGCTACACCTTC. As protein: CASSFRGTNYGYTF.

J is TRBJ2-2 and V is TRBV6-6; D is ambiguous. In germline, CDR1 is MNHNY, CDR2 SVGAGI (reference sequence). The CDR3 length is 13 residues. Between the trimmed V and J ends, which lost 10 bases and 2 bases, there was a span of 11 bases. The CDR3 DNA reads as TGTGCCACACGGAGAATAAACACCGGGGAGCTGTTTTTT. Its translation is CATRRINTGELFF.

The chain joins TRBV10-3 to TRBJ2-3, with TRBD2 identical over 7 bases. Germline lookup yields CDR1 ENHRY and CDR2 SYGVKD. This CDR3 is 11 amino acids long. V lost 8 bases and J lost 6; bases outside the gene matches: 2. CDR3 sequence reads: CAIAGADTQYF. The CDR3 DNA is TGTGCCATCGCGGGAGCGGATACGCAGTATTTT.

As concerns this clone: At one end, the junction sequence differs from germline, possibly due to a read error. The rearrangement links TRBV7-7 to TRBJ1-5; TRBD1 matches 10 bases. The CDR3 sequence is 14 residues long. In germline, CDR1 is SSHAT, CDR2 FNYEAQ (reference sequence). The chain's CDR3 is CASSSGQGIQPQHF. CDR3 bases: TGTGCTAGCAGTTCGGGACAGGGGATCCAGCCCCAGCATTTT. The variable domain in full, with the rest retrieved from reference TRBV7-7 and TRBJ1-5, is GAGVSQSPRYKVTKRGQDVTLRCDPISSHATLYWYQQALGQGPEFLTYFNYEAQPDKSGLPSDRFSAERPEGSISTLTIQRTEQRDSAMYRCASSSGQGIQPQHFGDGTRLSIL.

This clone was observed a few times. The chain uses TRBV28 and TRBJ2-1; 8 bases are shared with TRBD2. V trimming: 1 base; J trimming: 6 bases; junction bases outside the gene matches: 8. Germline lookup yields CDR1 MDHEN and CDR2 SYDVKM. The length of the CDR3 is 16 residues. The CDR3 DNA reads TGTGCCAGCAGTTTATCGGCAGCGGGGGTAAGCAATGAGCAGTTCTTC. This encodes CASSLSAAGVSNEQFF. Filled out from reference TRBV28 and TRBJ2-1, the complete variable domain reads DVKVTQSSRYLVKRTGEKVFLECVQDMDHENMFWYRQDPGLGLRLIYFSYDVKMKEKGDIPEGYSVSREKKERFSLILESASTNQTSMYLCASSLSAAGVSNEQFFGPGTRLTVL.

This clone was seen more than once but under ten times. This chain joins TRBV4-2 and TRBJ2-3, with TRBD1 matching 8 bases. Per the germline V gene, CDR1 is LGHNA and CDR2 is YNFKEQ. V was pared by 1 base and J by 4 bases, with 4 bases of the junction left unmatched. CDR3 length: 15 amino acids. For the CDR3, the DNA is TGTGCCAGCAGCCAAGCCGGACAGGGTTCAGATACGCAGTATTTT. Protein sequence: CASSQAGQGSDTQYF.

This clone was recorded once. The chain is built from TRBV12-1 and TRBJ2-7; the D segment call TRBD1 is taken from the table without a DNA check. TRBV12-1 constitutes a pseudogene. CDR3 size: 19 residues. CDR3 protein: CASSGRAEFGTRSSYEQYF. In DNA, the CDR3 is TGTGCCAGCAGCGGACGTGCTGAATTCGGGACAAGGAGCTCCTACGAGCAGTACTTC.

The rearrangement joins TRBV7-8 to TRBJ2-3; 7 bases are a match to TRBD2. J lost 2 bases, V lost 3 bases, and 5 bases had no gene match. In germline, CDR1 is SGHVS, CDR2 FQNEAQ. The CDR3 spans 15 residues. CDR3 in DNA: TGTGCCAGCAGCTTCGAGCGGGAAATCACAGATACGCAGTATTTT. The encoded protein is CASSFEREITDTQYF.

This chain links TRBV7-9 with TRBJ1-5, with D hard to call. The CDR3 is 16 residues long. CDR1 is SEHNR and CDR2 is FQNEAQ in the germline V gene (reference sequence). Trimming pared 1 base from V and 0 bases from J, leaving 10 bases between. The CDR3 nucleotides read TGTGCCAGCAGCTTAGGAGCGGGGTTTAGCAATCAGCCCCAGCATTTT. It translates to CASSLGAGFSNQPQHF.

Only one count was recorded for this clone. The chain links TRBV19 to TRBJ2-7; D is ambiguous. V was cut by 1 base and J by 6 bases, with 10 bases left in between. Germline-derived CDR1 and CDR2 are LNHDA and SQIVND (reference sequence). This CDR3 comprises 13 residues. The CDR3 sequence is CASSIGPGSEQYF. For the CDR3, the DNA is TGTGCCAGTAGTATAGGCCCCGGTTCCGAGCAGTACTTC. Together with reference TRBV19 and TRBJ2-7, the CDR3 gives the full variable domain: DGGITQSPKYLFRKEGQNVTLSCEQNLNHDAMYWYRQDPGQGLRLIYYSQIVNDFQKGDIAEGYSVSREKKESFPLTVTSAQKNPTAFYLCASSIGPGSEQYFGPGTRLTVT.

This chain's CDR3 is CASSRVGDQPQHF. The CDR3 coding sequence is TGTGCCAGCAGCCGGGTAGGGGATCAGCCCCAGCATTTT. The rearrangement links TRBV2 to TRBJ1-5; D perhaps matches TRBD1 (5 bases). Looked up from germline, CDR1 is SNHLY and CDR2 is FYNNEI. The CDR3 totals 13 residues. V lost 6 bases and J lost 5, with 11 bases in between. The full variable domain, with the rest looked up from reference TRBV2 and TRBJ1-5, is EPEVTQTPSHQVTQMGQEVILRCVPISNHLYFYWYRQILGQKVEFLVSFYNNEISEKSEIFDDQFSVERPDGSNFTLKIRSTKLEDSAMYFCASSRVGDQPQHFGDGTRLSIL.

CDR3 in DNA: TGTGCCTGGAGCCCGTGGGGGGGGCGCAACATCTATGGCTACACCTTC. Translation gives CAWSPWGGRNIYGYTF. The gene calls are TRBV30 and TRBJ1-2; a possible D gene is TRBD1 (6 bases). This CDR3 region has 16 residues. Germline V gives CDR1 GTSNPN, CDR2 SVGIG (reference sequence). Trimming stripped 3 bases from V and 4 bases from J, with 21 bases between.

The V call is TRBV28, the J call TRBJ1-2; 7 bases line up with TRBD1. Germline-derived CDR1 and CDR2 are MDHEN and SYDVKM. CDR3 length: 15 amino acids. Trimming removed 4 bases from V and 1 base from J; junction bases left unmatched: 6. CDR3 sequence reads: CASSSGQVINYGYTF. The CDR3, as DNA: TGTGCCAGCAGTTCCGGACAGGTTATTAACTATGGCTACACCTTC.

The chain joins TRBV27 to TRBJ2-7, with a tentative D call TRBD2 (6 bases). CDR1 and CDR2 (germline): MNHEY, SMNVEV (reference sequence). The length of the CDR3 is 15 residues. Trimming removed 6 bases at V and 7 bases at J, with 22 bases between. For the CDR3, the DNA is TGTGCCAGCAGCATATTTGGCGGGGTTGGGGGGGAGCAGTACTTC. Its protein product is CASSIFGGVGGEQYF.

The chain couples TRBV5-5 to TRBJ2-1, with D maybe TRBD2 (5 bases). The CDR3 contains 13 residues. Germline V gene data show CDR1 as SGHKS and CDR2 as YYEKEE (reference sequence). V lost 6 bases, J lost 9 bases, and 16 bases lay in between. CDR3 region: CASMTTTTGEQFF. The CDR3 DNA sequence: TGTGCCAGCATGACTACTACGACGGGTGAGCAGTTCTTC. The entire variable domain, with the rest obtained from reference TRBV5-5 and TRBJ2-1, is as follows: DAGVTQSPTHLIKTRGQQVTLRCSPISGHKSVSWYQQVLGQGPQFIFQYYEKEERGRGNFPDRFSARQFPNYSSELNVNALLLGDSALYLCASMTTTTGEQFFGPGTRLTVL.

The V and J genes are TRBV7-2 and TRBJ2-4, with TRBD2 identical over 9 bases. V dropped 0 bases and J dropped 8; count of bases not matched to a gene: 8. CDR3 length equals 16 residues. Germline V gives CDR1 SGHTA, CDR2 FQGNSA. Written as DNA, the CDR3 is TGTGCCAGCAGCTTAGCGGGGCGGGGGGGCGTCGACATTCAGTACTTC. As protein: CASSLAGRGGVDIQYF.

This clone has just one count. The rearrangement links TRBV28 to TRBJ2-1, with D possibly being TRBD1 (5 bases). Germline lookup yields CDR1 MDHEN and CDR2 SYDVKM. V was trimmed by 5 bases and J by 6 bases, leaving 8 bases between them. This CDR3 contains 12 residues. CDR3 loop: CASSIQGNEQFF. As DNA, the CDR3 is TGTGCCAGCAGTATTCAGGGCAATGAGCAGTTCTTC.